The TCR beta chain described here comes from a study of CD4 T cells in relation to SARS-CoV-2 and coronaviruses. Study-wide background: After roughly 11 days of antigen culture, PBMC TCR beta CDR3s were sequenced. Study-level points and caveats: Each donor contributed either pre-pandemic or post-infection samples, not both. Compared with monoreactive clones, crossreactive clones showed significantly weaker SARS-CoV-2 expansion.

Data came from immunoSEQ multiplex PCR; TCRdb stores just in-frame clones and leaves some out. The sample holds around 35,000 clones, less than 85% seen once. Note on this clone: Its target is unknown.

Naive or memory CD4+ cells were cultured 1:1 with T cell-depleted PBMCs plus CEF. The J segment lost 4 bases and the V segment lost 0 bases, leaving 1 base of the junction unmatched. CDR3 length equals 15 residues. CDR1 SGHRS and CDR2 YFSETQ come from the germline V gene. Sequenced input: naive CD4+ T cells from PBMCs, cultured in vitro. Subset here: naive CD4+ T cells isolated by negative enrichment. The chain is built from TRBV5-1 and TRBJ1-5; 10 bases fit TRBD1. The clonotype originates from an adult with COVID-19. CDR3 coding DNA: TGCGCCAGCAGCTTGGGGACAGGGGGTAATCAGCCCCAGCATTTT. Translating it yields CASSLGTGGNQPQHF.